This passage covers 9 T cell receptor beta chains from one sample sequenced in a study of blood T cells in healthy people across ages. With a J-beta primer mix and a sample-barcoded 5' primer, a second PCR ran about 6 to 11 cycles. From the 5' RACE reads, TCRdb called clonotypes with MiXCR, one entry per CDR3 protein. The sample has 780,000 or so distinct CDR3 sequences; more than 50% are singletons. The sample consisted of blood. These receptors all stem from a man between 35 and 55 years old in good health.

V usage is TRBV7-3 and J usage is TRBJ2-1; TRBD1 agrees at 9 bases. The J call may be wrong; the DNA end is better matched by TRBJ2-7. Germline V gene lookup returns CDR1 SGHTA and CDR2 FQGTGA. The CDR3 is 17 residues long. CDR3 sequence: CASSFGQGKFVGNEQYF. Here the CDR3 DNA reads TGTGCCAGCAGCTTCGGACAGGGGAAATTTGTGGGGAATGAGCAGTACTTC.

The gene calls are TRBV27 and TRBJ1-1, with D possibly matching TRBD1 (6 bases). The CDR3 has 17 amino acids. The germline V gene encodes CDR1 MNHEY and CDR2 SMNVEV (reference sequence). The germline V and J ends were trimmed by 5 bases and 1 base, with 20 bases remaining between them. For the CDR3, the DNA is TGTGCCAGCAGTCAATACTATTGGGGGGGGGCGAACACTGAAGCTTTCTTT. Protein product: CASSQYYWGGANTEAFF.

The V call is TRBV27, the J call TRBJ2-1; 10 positions agree with TRBD2. This CDR3 has 17 residues. Germline CDR1 and CDR2: MNHEY and SMNVEV (reference sequence). Germline trimming cut 6 bases from V and 9 bases from J; bases unmatched to any gene: 17. CDR3 sequence: CASSPIQRGGPLCEQFF. The CDR3 DNA sequence: TGTGCCAGCAGCCCTATCCAGCGGGGGGGCCCCCTTTGTGAGCAGTTCTTC.

The V call is TRBV27, the J call TRBJ2-4; 7 nucleotides line up with TRBD2. The J call is in doubt because the DNA end fits TRBJ2-7 better. CDR1 is MNHEY, CDR2 SMNVEV, per germline (reference sequence). The CDR3 covers 15 residues. The DNA of the CDR3 is TGTGCCAGCAGTCAATCCGGGACTAAGTCCTACGAGCAGTACTTC. Protein product: CASSQSGTKSYEQYF.

The chain links TRBV4-3 to TRBJ2-1; D is possibly TRBD1 or TRBD2 (5 bases each). Germline V gives CDR1 LGHNA, CDR2 YSLEER. The CDR3 loop spans 13 amino acids. V was clipped by 3 bases and J by 8 bases, with 11 bases between them. This CDR3 reads CASSQGLGDEQFF. The CDR3 nucleotides are TGCGCCAGCAGCCAGGGTCTGGGGGATGAGCAGTTCTTC.

This chain uses TRBV20-1 with TRBJ2-4; possibly TRBD2 for D (6 bases). The V and J ends lost 6 bases and 0 bases respectively, with 21 bases between them. The CDR3 is 17 amino acids. Germline V gene data show CDR1 as DFQATT and CDR2 as SNEGSKA (reference sequence). The CDR3 loop is CSAGRRVAELAKNIQYF. As DNA, the CDR3 is TGCAGTGCCGGACGACGCGTAGCGGAACTAGCCAAAAACATTCAGTACTTC.

The genes are TRBV29-1 and TRBJ2-2, with 7 bases identical to TRBD1. The CDR3 has 14 residues. Unmatched junction bases numbered 4, after V lost 5 bases and J lost 1 base. The V gene's germline CDR1 is SQVTM and CDR2 ANQGSEA. CDR3: CSVLDRQNTGELFF. The CDR3 nucleotides read TGCAGCGTTCTGGACAGGCAGAACACCGGGGAGCTGTTTTTT.

This rearrangement joins TRBV28 to TRBJ1-1; no clear D. The CDR3 contains 12 residues. V lost 3 bases and J lost 6, with 8 bases in between. The germline V gene has CDR1 MDHEN and CDR2 SYDVKM. CDR3 amino acids: CASSFTASEAFF. As DNA, the CDR3 is TGTGCCAGCAGTTTCACAGCTTCTGAAGCTTTCTTT.

This clonotype has more than one count but fewer than ten. The chain carries TRBV7-3 and TRBJ1-1, with D tentatively TRBD1 (6 bases). The CDR3 is 15 amino acids. Trimming took off 1 base at V and 6 bases at J, with 15 bases between the two ends. The V gene's germline CDR1 is SGHTA and CDR2 FQGTGA. Here the CDR3 DNA reads TGTGCCAGCAGCTTAAATGGGGGCGACAACTCTGAAGCTTTCTTT. Translation: CASSLNGGDNSEAFF.